Presented here are 21 T cell receptor beta chains from one specimen sequenced in a study of T-cell memory formation after mild COVID-19. TCRdb reanalysed the 5' RACE reads using MiXCR and keeps one entry per CDR3 protein. The table shows some 330,000 distinct CDR3 sequences, with over 20% occurring only once. Source material: PBMCs or a T cell subset sorted from them (not recorded which). Receptor source: an adult woman who had mild COVID-19 (a few samples of this study predate the infection). Cell type and time point are not known.

This clonotype was counted ten times or more. The gene calls are TRBV7-2 and TRBJ2-1, with 7 bases identical to TRBD2. Germline loops: CDR1 SGHTA, CDR2 FQGNSA. V shed 3 bases, J shed 5 bases, and the junction held 4 bases outside the gene matches. The CDR3 is 14 amino acids. This CDR3 is CASSFTSAHNEQFF. CDR3 nucleotide sequence: TGTGCCAGCAGCTTTACTAGCGCACACAATGAGCAGTTCTTC.

A few counts support this clonotype. The chain links TRBV25-1 to TRBJ2-5; D may correspond to TRBD1 or TRBD2 (6 bases each). The CDR3 has 15 residues. V lost 6 bases and J 6 bases, leaving 20 bases between the germline ends. Germline values: CDR1 MGHDK, CDR2 SYGVNS. As DNA, the CDR3 is TGTGCCAGCAGCGAGGTTGGGCAGGGGAGGAAGACCCAGTACTTC. Its translation is CASSEVGQGRKTQYF. The whole variable domain, filled in from reference TRBV25-1 and TRBJ2-5, reads EADIYQTPRYLVIGTGKKITLECSQTMGHDKMYWYQQDPGMELHLIHYSYGVNSTEKGDLSSESTVSRIRTEHFPLTLESARPSHTSQYLCASSEVGQGRKTQYFGPGTRLLVL.

This clonotype occurred a few times. V usage is TRBV3-1 and J usage is TRBJ2-7; 10 positions match TRBD2. The CDR3 runs to 17 residues. The V segment lost 3 bases and the J segment 0 bases; nucleotides outside the gene matches: 8. CDR1 is LGHDT and CDR2 is YNNKEL in the germline V gene (reference sequence). The CDR3 region has the DNA TGTGCCAGCAGCCAGCCTAGCGGGGGCGCAAGCTCCTACGAGCAGTACTTC. This translates into CASSQPSGGASSYEQYF.

This clonotype was picked up a small number of times. The V call is TRBV20-1, the J call TRBJ2-1, with TRBD1 matching 12 bases. CDR1 is DFQATT and CDR2 is SNEGSKA in the germline V gene (reference sequence). The CDR3 is made up of 13 amino acids. V trimming: 6 bases; J trimming: 7 bases; junction bases outside the gene matches: 4. The CDR3: CSAEGQGANEQFF. CDR3 DNA: TGCAGTGCGGAGGGACAGGGGGCGAATGAGCAGTTCTTC.

Many counts were recorded for this clonotype. The V and J genes are TRBV15 and TRBJ2-3; D gene unclear. CDR3 length: 14 residues. Per germline, CDR1 LNHNV and CDR2 YYDKDF (reference sequence). Trimming shortened V by 4 bases and J by 2 bases, and 10 bases separated the two germline ends. The DNA for the CDR3 is TGTGCCACCAGCAAGGGCGGAGACACAGATACGCAGTATTTT. As protein: CATSKGGDTDTQYF.

The table lists this clonotype with many counts. The junction does not match germline at one end; this may be a read error. This chain connects TRBV5-1 to TRBJ1-3; TRBD1 aligns across 7 bases. CDR1 is SGHRS, CDR2 YFSETQ, per germline. This CDR3 is 14 amino acids long. CDR3 residues: CASSPGTAGNTIYF. Here the CDR3 DNA reads TGTGCCAGCAGCCCCGGGACAGCCGGAAACACCATATATTTT. Complete variable domain (other parts from reference TRBV5-1 and TRBJ1-3): KAGVTQTPRYLIKTRGQQVTLSCSPISGHRSVSWYQQTPGQGLQFLFEYFSETQRNKGNFPGRFSGRQFSNSRSEMNVSTLELGDSALYLCASSPGTAGNTIYFGEGSWLTVV.

The rearrangement joins TRBV29-1 to TRBJ2-7; TRBD2 aligns across 11 bases. V lost 3 bases and J lost 3; bases outside the gene matches: 4. The germline CDR1 and CDR2 sequences are SQVTM and ANQGSEA. CDR3 size: 14 residues. The CDR3 sequence is CSVDRLAGGYEQYF. CDR3 nucleotides: TGCAGCGTTGACCGCCTAGCGGGAGGCTACGAGCAGTACTTC.

J is TRBJ1-1 and V is TRBV5-1, with 8 bases identical to TRBD1. J was trimmed by 0 bases and V by 4 bases; bases with no gene match: 5. The germline V gene has CDR1 SGHRS and CDR2 YFSETQ. The CDR3 covers 15 residues. As DNA, the CDR3 is TGCGCCAGCAGCGGGGGACAGGACTTGAACACTGAAGCTTTCTTT. Its translation is CASSGGQDLNTEAFF.

The rearrangement links TRBV6-5 to TRBJ2-7; D is uncertain. V was cut by 2 bases and J by 0 bases, with 17 bases left in between. Germline lookup yields CDR1 MNHEY and CDR2 SVGAGI. The CDR3 is 17 residues long. Here the CDR3 reads CASSYQARPSHSYEQYF. For the CDR3, the DNA is TGTGCCAGCAGTTACCAAGCTAGGCCTTCCCACTCCTACGAGCAGTACTTC.

This clonotype was observed a handful of times. This chain links TRBV25-1 with TRBJ2-2, with D tentatively TRBD1 (6 bases). The CDR3 is 17 amino acids. Germline CDR1 MGHDK, CDR2 SYGVNS. Trimming removed 2 bases at V and 7 bases at J, with 20 bases between. The CDR3: CASSEQTTGLRSGELFF. The CDR3 nucleotides are TGTGCCAGCAGTGAACAAACAACAGGGCTGAGGAGCGGGGAGCTGTTTTTT.

The chain carries TRBV12-3 or TRBV12-4 and TRBJ2-5, with TRBD1 identical over 9 bases. V trimming: 5 bases; J trimming: 2 bases; junction bases outside the gene matches: 15. The length of the CDR3 is 18 residues. CDR3 in DNA: TGTGCCAGCAGTCACGAGACCGGGACAGGGATCTGGCAAGAGACCCAGTACTTC. This gives the protein CASSHETGTGIWQETQYF.

This rearrangement joins TRBV25-1 to TRBJ1-2; 9 positions match TRBD1. Germline V CDR1 and CDR2: MGHDK, SYGVNS. The CDR3 is made up of 13 amino acids. V gave up 3 bases and J gave up 6 bases; unmatched junction bases: 2. The CDR3: CASSERTGDGYTF. The DNA for the CDR3 is TGTGCCAGCAGTGAGAGGACAGGGGATGGCTACACCTTC.

V and J are TRBV29-1 and TRBJ1-1; D call uncertain. This CDR3 has 10 amino acids. Germline V gene sequence: CDR1 SQVTM, CDR2 ANQGSEA. V was pared by 5 bases and J by 8 bases, with 9 bases between. The CDR3 coding sequence is TGCAGCGTTCAAGTGGGGGAAGCTTTCTTT. This sequence encodes CSVQVGEAFF.

This chain uses TRBV9 with TRBJ1-6; D unresolved. Trimming took off 5 bases at V and 10 bases at J, with 22 bases between the two ends. The CDR3 has 16 amino acids. CDR1 and CDR2 from the germline V gene are SGDLS and YYNGEE. The CDR3 sequence is CASSESPTVSVSPLHF. CDR3 bases: TGTGCCAGCAGTGAGTCCCCGACGGTCAGTGTCTCACCCCTCCACTTT. Full variable domain (missing parts from reference TRBV9 and TRBJ1-6): DSGVTQTPKHLITATGQRVTLRCSPRSGDLSVYWYQQSLDQGLQFLIQYYNGEERAKGNILERFSAQQFPDLHSELNLSSLELGDSALYFCASSESPTVSVSPLHFGNGTRLTVT.

This clonotype was detected a few times. The CDR3 DNA reads as TGCGCCAGCAGCTTGTTTGCGGACAGTTTGGGTTCACCCCTCCACTTT. Its translation is CASSLFADSLGSPLHF. The J gene is TRBJ1-6, the V gene TRBV5-1; maybe TRBD1 (6 bases). V was pared by 1 base and J by 9 bases, with 17 bases between. In germline, CDR1 is SGHRS, CDR2 YFSETQ. The CDR3 extends over 16 amino acids.

The chain recombines TRBV12-3 or TRBV12-4 with TRBJ2-7; 10 positions match TRBD1. The CDR3 spans 12 residues. V shed 0 bases and J 12 bases; nucleotides not matched to a gene: 2. In DNA, the CDR3 is TGTGCCAGCAGTTTAGCCGACAGGGGGCCGTACTTC. Its protein product is CASSLADRGPYF.

The V gene is TRBV4-1, the J gene TRBJ2-7; a weak D match, TRBD1 (6 bases). Germline lookup yields CDR1 MGHRA and CDR2 YSYEKL. This CDR3 is 11 amino acids long. Between the trimmed V and J ends, which lost 8 bases and 12 bases, there was a span of 17 bases. The CDR3 nucleotides read TGCGCCAGCGGGGGACAAAACGGATTGTACTTC. It is translated as CASGGQNGLYF.

In its sample, this clonotype was seen a few times. V is TRBV29-1 and J is TRBJ1-5, with TRBD1 matching over 9 bases. The germline V gene has CDR1 SQVTM and CDR2 ANQGSEA. V was pared by 5 bases and J by 2 bases, with 4 bases of the junction left unmatched. The CDR3 covers 14 residues. CDR3: CSVKTGGGNQPQHF. CDR3 nucleotide sequence: TGCAGCGTTAAAACAGGGGGCGGCAATCAGCCCCAGCATTTT.

This rearrangement joins TRBV27 to TRBJ1-2; 8 bases are shared with TRBD1. Unmatched junction bases numbered 11, after V lost 0 bases and J lost 2 bases. CDR1 and CDR2 (germline): MNHEY, SMNVEV (reference sequence). This CDR3 is built from 18 residues. The DNA for the CDR3 is TGTGCCAGCAGTTTATCGAGACAGGGGTTGGCCATCAACTATGGCTACACCTTC. Translating it yields CASSLSRQGLAINYGYTF.

Written as DNA, the CDR3 is TGTGCCAGCGAGGGCTCGGAGACCCAGTACTTC. Residues: CASEGSETQYF. V and J are TRBV5-6 and TRBJ2-5; TRBD2 is a possible D gene (5 bases). The V gene's germline CDR1 is SGHDT and CDR2 YYEEEE. CDR3 size: 11 residues. The ends were cut back, 7 bases at V and 5 bases at J, with 9 bases in the middle. The entire variable domain, with the rest obtained from reference TRBV5-6 and TRBJ2-5, is as follows: DAGVTQSPTHLIKTRGQQVTLRCSPKSGHDTVSWYQQALGQGPQFIFQYYEEEERQRGNFPDRFSGHQFPNYSSELNVNALLLGDSALYLCASEGSETQYFGPGTRLLVL.

This clonotype was seen a handful of times. The chain combines TRBV24-1 with TRBJ2-5; D not certain. The CDR3 is 15 residues long. Germline V gene lookup returns CDR1 KGHDR and CDR2 SFDVKD. V was pared by 3 bases and J by 1 base, with 11 bases between. DNA for the CDR3: TGTGCCACCAGTGATCAAGTATGGGGCCAAGAGACCCAGTACTTC. Protein product: CATSDQVWGQETQYF.